The 23 T cell receptor beta chains in this list originate from one sample, sequenced in a study of T cell responses to AZD1222 COVID-19 vaccine (dated by TCRdb to about 2021). Preparation of the library involved the immunoSEQ multiplex PCR assay. TCRdb re-hosts the immuneACCESS table, in-frame sequences only. Its copies lack some clones; in the studies checked, an unresolved V gene accounts for under half of them, and the cause for the rest is not known. The sample records some 100,000 clones, around 89% of which are singletons. Of the sample, about 1.8% is held by the ten largest clones. According to the study, the label for this sample's time point signals: baseline before first vaccination. The sample in question was peripheral blood, obtained on day 0 of AZD1222 vaccination. The receptors come from an adult in good health.

V usage is TRBV25-1 and J usage is TRBJ1-1; D may be TRBD1 (6 bases). Trimming removed 4 bases at V and 0 bases at J, with 9 bases between. The germline CDR1 and CDR2 sequences are MGHDK and SYGVNS. The CDR3 loop spans 14 amino acids. The CDR3 nucleotides are TGTGCCAGCAGTGGGACAGCGATGAACACTGAAGCTTTCTTT. Translating gives CASSGTAMNTEAFF.

This chain connects TRBV6-4 to TRBJ2-3; D is possibly TRBD2 (8 bases). Germline loops: CDR1 MRHNA, CDR2 SNTAGT. CDR3 length: 15 amino acids. V shed 5 bases and J shed 5 bases, with 17 bases lying between them. CDR3 protein: CASSRTSTGVDTQYF. The CDR3 coding sequence is TGTGCCAGCAGTCGGACTAGCACAGGGGTAGATACGCAGTATTTT.

The gene calls are TRBV30 and TRBJ2-1, with 7 bases that match TRBD2. J was trimmed by 2 bases and V by 5 bases; bases with no gene match: 12. Germline assignment: CDR1 GTSNPN and CDR2 SVGIG (reference sequence). This CDR3 contains 16 residues. CDR3 residues: CAWDSDPSGTYNEQFF. In DNA, the CDR3 is TGTGCCTGGGACTCTGACCCTAGCGGTACCTACAATGAGCAGTTCTTC.

This clone was seen only once. V gene TRBV6-5 combines with J gene TRBJ1-1; tentatively, D is TRBD1 (5 bases). Germline values: CDR1 MNHEY, CDR2 SVGAGI. The CDR3 length is 15 residues. Trimming left V 0 bases short and J 6 bases short, with 14 bases between. The CDR3 is CASSYSNDGAAEAFF. CDR3 nucleotide sequence: TGTGCCAGCAGTTACTCGAATGACGGGGCGGCTGAAGCTTTCTTT.

The chain's CDR3 is CATSDPGQGPYNEQFF. For the CDR3, the DNA is TGTGCCACCAGTGACCCTGGACAGGGACCCTACAATGAGCAGTTCTTC. The gene calls are TRBV24-1 and TRBJ2-1; 8 positions match TRBD1. V dropped 4 bases and J dropped 2; count of bases not matched to a gene: 6. This CDR3 region has 16 residues. Germline V lookup: CDR1 KGHDR, CDR2 SFDVKD.

The chain joins TRBV6-2 or TRBV6-3 to TRBJ1-5, with 10 positions matching TRBD1. From germline, CDR1 is MNHEY and CDR2 SVGEGT. CDR3 length: 15 amino acids. The trim removed 5 bases at V and 6 bases at J, leaving 7 bases unmatched. CDR3: CASSTGTGVSQPQHF. In DNA, the CDR3 is TGTGCCAGCAGTACCGGGACAGGGGTCAGTCAGCCCCAGCATTTT.

The chain links TRBV6-1 to TRBJ1-1; the D gene is possibly TRBD1 (6 bases). The germline CDR1 and CDR2 sequences are MNHNS and SASEGT. The CDR3 runs 13 residues. The V and J ends lost 3 bases and 7 bases respectively, with 12 bases between them. The CDR3 protein is CASSDMTGYEAFF. CDR3 DNA: TGTGCCAGCAGTGATATGACAGGATATGAAGCTTTCTTT.

The J gene is TRBJ2-5, the V gene TRBV20-1; D not resolved. There are 13 residues in the CDR3. V lost 3 bases and J lost 5, with 13 bases in between. From germline, CDR1 is DFQATT and CDR2 SNEGSKA (reference sequence). The CDR3 region has the DNA TGCAGTGCTAGTGAGCAATCGGGCGAGACCCAGTACTTC. It translates to CSASEQSGETQYF.

The chain joins TRBV19 to TRBJ2-7; TRBD2 matches at 8 bases. The V gene's germline CDR1 is LNHDA and CDR2 SQIVND (reference sequence). The CDR3 covers 17 residues. V shed 1 base and J 1 base; nucleotides not matched to a gene: 9. This chain's CDR3 is CASSIGFGSGASYEQYF. The DNA for the CDR3 is TGTGCCAGTAGTATAGGGTTCGGTAGCGGGGCTTCCTACGAGCAGTACTTC.

This clone occurred once. The junction departs from the called germline gene at one end, perhaps through a read error. The gene calls are TRBV13 and TRBJ1-2; 8 nucleotides agree with TRBD1. There are 15 residues in the CDR3. CDR1 is PRHDT, CDR2 FYEKMQ, per germline (reference sequence). The CDR3: CASSLGTGGVYGYTF. CDR3 DNA sequence: TGTGCCAGCAGCCTAGGGACAGGAGGCGTCTATGGCTACACCTTC.

V gene TRBV30 combines with J gene TRBJ1-1, with D perhaps matching TRBD1 (6 bases). The CDR3 has 13 residues. Germline V gives CDR1 GTSNPN, CDR2 SVGIG (reference sequence). V was trimmed by 3 bases and J by 1 base, leaving 9 bases between them. The CDR3 DNA sequence: TGTGCCTGGAGCGGAGGGGGGAACACTGAAGCTTTCTTT. This encodes CAWSGGGNTEAFF.

V and J are TRBV9 and TRBJ1-2; no definite D call. The CDR3 loop spans 17 amino acids. CDR1 and CDR2 from the germline V gene are SGDLS and YYNGEE. The V and J ends lost 0 bases and 7 bases respectively, with 22 bases between them. This chain's CDR3 is CASSVEDGPRPLSGYTF. The CDR3 nucleotides read TGTGCCAGCAGCGTAGAGGACGGCCCCCGGCCCCTCTCTGGCTACACCTTC.

The chain combines TRBV6-5 with TRBJ2-3; TRBD1 matches at 7 bases. The CDR3 spans 15 residues. V lost 5 bases to trimming and J lost 2 bases; unmatched junction nucleotides: 7. Per germline, CDR1 MNHEY and CDR2 SVGAGI. CDR3 DNA: TGTGCCAGCAGTCTACAGGGGAGTGACACAGATACGCAGTATTTT. It specifies CASSLQGSDTDTQYF.

This clone was seen a single time. This sequence joins TRBV4-3 and TRBJ2-7, with D perhaps assigned TRBD1 or TRBD2 (5 bases each). Germline lookup yields CDR1 LGHNA and CDR2 YSLEER. The CDR3 extends over 14 amino acids. The V gene lost 3 bases and the J gene lost 2 bases, with 11 bases spanning the gap. Here the CDR3 reads CASSHSPGPYEQYF. The CDR3 DNA reads TGCGCCAGCAGCCACTCCCCGGGACCCTACGAGCAGTACTTC.

There are a few counts of this clone. The chain recombines TRBV5-4 with TRBJ2-7; 9 bases match TRBD1. Germline V gene lookup returns CDR1 SGHNT and CDR2 YYREEE (reference sequence). CDR3 size: 14 residues. Trimming cost V 7 bases and J 4 bases; bases outside gene matches: 9. CDR3 residues: CASASGDRVYEQYF. For the CDR3, the DNA is TGTGCCAGCGCTTCGGGGGACAGGGTTTACGAGCAGTACTTC.

The CDR3 DNA follows: TGTGCCAGCAGAACACCACTTCTTACAGGCGCAGATACGCAGTATTTT. This gives the protein CASRTPLLTGADTQYF. The V and J genes are TRBV11-2 and TRBJ2-3; possible D gene TRBD1, 5 bases. V was trimmed by 6 bases and J by 4 bases, leaving 20 bases between them. This CDR3 contains 16 residues. Per the germline V gene, CDR1 is SGHAT and CDR2 is FQNNGV.

The chain couples TRBV15 to TRBJ1-4; no firm D call. V was pared by 8 bases and J by 0 bases, with 10 bases between. The CDR3 spans 14 residues. In germline, CDR1 is LNHNV, CDR2 YYDKDF (reference sequence). The CDR3 coding sequence is TGTGCCACCGAGAAGAGAGCAACTAATGAAAAACTGTTTTTT. Translation: CATEKRATNEKLFF.

V gene TRBV5-5 combines with J gene TRBJ1-1; D is possibly TRBD1 (6 bases). The CDR3 sequence is 16 residues long. Germline V gene data show CDR1 as SGHKS and CDR2 as YYEKEE (reference sequence). V was clipped by 3 bases and J by 1 base, with 16 bases between them. The CDR3 spells CASSSRGDTENTEAFF. CDR3 DNA: TGTGCCAGCAGCTCCAGAGGGGACACCGAGAACACTGAAGCTTTCTTT. Combining the CDR3 with reference TRBV5-5 and TRBJ1-1 gives the whole variable domain DAGVTQSPTHLIKTRGQQVTLRCSPISGHKSVSWYQQVLGQGPQFIFQYYEKEERGRGNFPDRFSARQFPNYSSELNVNALLLGDSALYLCASSSRGDTENTEAFFGQGTRLTVV.

V and J are TRBV5-1 and TRBJ2-7; D possibly corresponds to TRBD1 (6 bases). Germline V gives CDR1 SGHRS, CDR2 YFSETQ. The CDR3 spans 12 residues. V gave up 5 bases and J gave up 4 bases, with 10 bases separating them. CDR3 loop: CASSFDRYEQYF. The CDR3 coding sequence is TGCGCCAGCAGTTTCGACAGGTACGAGCAGTACTTC.

The chain recombines TRBV5-4 with TRBJ2-2, with 7 bases lining up with TRBD2. Germline CDR1 reads SGHNT; CDR2 reads YYREEE (reference sequence). The ends lost 3 bases at V and 7 bases at J; junction bases unmatched: 9. The CDR3 spans 15 residues. The CDR3 spells CASSWDYTTGGELFF. CDR3 nucleotides: TGTGCCAGCAGCTGGGACTACACAACAGGCGGGGAGCTGTTTTTT.

The CDR3 DNA sequence: TGTGCCACCAGCAGAGGTAGGGGGATGGAGCCCCAGCATTTT. Its translation: CATSRGRGMEPQHF. The rearrangement links TRBV15 to TRBJ1-5; possibly TRBD1 for D (6 bases). This CDR3 is 14 amino acids long. Trimming cost V 1 base and J 8 bases, with 12 bases left between them. Germline values: CDR1 LNHNV, CDR2 YYDKDF (reference sequence). The full variable domain, rest sourced from reference TRBV15 and TRBJ1-5, is DAMVIQNPRYQVTQFGKPVTLSCSQTLNHNVMYWYQQKSSQAPKLLFHYYDKDFNNEADTPDNFQSRRPNTSFCFLDIRSPGLGDTAMYLCATSRGRGMEPQHFGDGTRLSIL.

The chain recombines TRBV23-1 with TRBJ1-6; 7 bases align to TRBD1. TRBV23-1 is an ORF; its function is uncertain. CDR3 length: 17 amino acids. After removal of 1 base from V and 5 bases from J, the junction contained 8 bases not matched to a gene. CDR3 nucleotide sequence: TGCGCCAGCAGTCAATGGGAAGACAGGGAAGATAATTCACCCCTCCACTTT. The encoded protein is CASSQWEDREDNSPLHF.

V usage is TRBV4-1 and J usage is TRBJ2-7; 11 bases fit TRBD2. This CDR3 spans 17 amino acids. Germline CDR1 is MGHRA and CDR2 is YSYEKL. The junction had 10 bases not matched to a gene; V was cut back by 4 bases and J by 2 bases. DNA for the CDR3: TGCGCCAGCAGCCGGTTAGCGGGAGGGAGGTTGACCTACGAGCAGTACTTC. Translation: CASSRLAGGRLTYEQYF.